This T cell receptor beta chain was found in a study of human T cells and chemical hapten exposure. Unique molecular identifiers were linked by the library to individual cDNA molecules. One entry per CDR3 protein results from TCRdb running MiXCR on the RACE reads. The sample has around 200,000 distinct CDR3 sequences, 24% seen once. This clonotype was seen a few times. Its antigen is still unknown. Study-level results: TCRs at a frequency above 1 in 1000 stayed unchanged with DPC sensitization.

Regarding time point: patch test 3, about 24 weeks after DPC sensitization. Treatment given: therapeutic diphenylcyclopropenone sensitization with weekly scalp DPC. Phlebotomy was performed prior to application of every patch test. Extraction yielded total RNA from whole blood (unfractionated). The CDR3 contains 16 residues. V lost 7 bases to trimming and J lost 5 bases; unmatched junction nucleotides: 6. Germline V gives CDR1 MDHEN, CDR2 SYDVKM. Sequencing used whole blood, obtained in connection with sensitization to the hapten diphenylcyclopropenone (DPC). The origin of this receptor is a woman in her forties with alopecia areata. Some clones in this sample may be carry-over from other donors' samples. The chain links TRBV28 to TRBJ2-2; 14 positions match TRBD2. In DNA, the CDR3 is TGTGCCAGCACTGGGACTAGCGGGAGTCTGACCGGGGAGCTGTTTTTT. This translates into CASTGTSGSLTGELFF.